Following are 2 T cell receptor beta chains from one sample sequenced in a study of blood T cells in healthy people across ages. Together with a sample-barcoded 5' primer, a J-beta primer mix was included in a second PCR lasting roughly 6 to 12 cycles. TCRdb re-analysed the 5' RACE reads in MiXCR, keeping a single row per CDR3 protein. The data hold about 970,000 distinct CDR3 sequences, with roughly 51% observed a single time. The sequenced material came from blood. The receptor source for this set is an older woman in good health.

The chain links TRBV10-3 to TRBJ2-5; 13 nucleotides agree with TRBD2. CDR1 and CDR2 (germline): ENHRY, SYGVKD. This CDR3 is 12 amino acids long. J lost 11 bases, V lost 10 bases, and 7 bases had no gene match. For the CDR3, the DNA is TGTGCCACCGGACTAGCGGGAGAGGCGCAGTACTTC. This sequence encodes CATGLAGEAQYF.

This chain joins TRBV6-6 and TRBJ1-2; a possible D gene is TRBD1 (6 bases). V was shortened by 5 bases and J by 2 bases, with 15 bases between the two germline ends. CDR3 size: 15 residues. Germline V gives CDR1 MNHNY, CDR2 SVGAGI (reference sequence). CDR3 loop: CASSHKADRNYGYTF. CDR3 coding DNA: TGTGCCAGCAGTCACAAAGCGGACAGAAACTATGGCTACACCTTC.